This T cell receptor beta chain is drawn from a study of blood T cells in healthy people across ages. Study-level results: As age increased, TCR beta diversity per million T cells fell in a roughly linear fashion.

Comment on this clonotype: Its antigen is not identified.

V was shortened by 2 bases and J by 5 bases, with 19 bases between the two germline ends. Germline CDR1 is MNHEY and CDR2 is SMNVEV (reference sequence). This CDR3 region has 17 residues. A J-beta primer mix and a sample-barcoded 5' primer were used in a second PCR of about 7 to 12 cycles. Through a template-switch adaptor with 12 random nucleotides, each cDNA molecule received a tag. A single record per CDR3 protein comes from TCRdb applying MiXCR to the 5' RACE reads. The table shows 1.8 million or so distinct CDR3 sequences, with around 40% occurring only once. The gene calls are TRBV27 and TRBJ1-5; possible D gene TRBD1, 5 bases. The specimen was blood. The sequence was collected from a human donor in good health. CDR3 DNA: TGTGCCAGCAGTTTAATTTCTGGGTGGGGCAGAGATCAGCCCCAGCATTTT. Amino acids: CASSLISGWGRDQPQHF.